This T cell receptor beta chain was sequenced during a study of T cells in Graves' hyperthyroidism and ophthalmopathy. Findings and limits, study-wide: The model identified upcoming ophthalmopathy a median roughly 6 months ahead of onset.

The V and J ends lost 7 bases and 3 bases respectively, with 18 bases between them. The CDR3 totals 15 residues. The germline CDR1 and CDR2 sequences are MGHDK and SYGVNS. This clonotype was picked up many times. What it binds is not known. Regions amplified from RNA transcripts were the TCR beta CDR3 regions. Initially, a first-round RT-PCR of the TCR CDR3 employed the HTBI primer set. Via MiXCR, TCRdb re-called the multiplex PCR reads, giving one row per CDR3 protein. This table holds 240,000 or so distinct CDR3 sequences, roughly 15% found once. Those patients with uncontrolled infection, other autoimmune disease, pregnancy or lactation were excluded. On the basis of clinical symptoms, serum thyroxine and TRAb, thyroid ultrasound and orbital computed tomography, diagnoses were made.

The chain couples TRBV25-1 to TRBJ1-1; no firm D call. Specimen: blood. This clonotype was obtained from a woman aged 18-35 years with Graves' ophthalmopathy. For the CDR3, the DNA is TGTGCCAGCAAATCTGGTAGCCTAAGGGACACTGAAGCTTTCTTT. Protein product: CASKSGSLRDTEAFF.